Here is one TCR beta chain with its context. Its matching antigen is unknown. V trimming: 1 base; J trimming: 3 bases; junction bases outside the gene matches: 4. CDR3 length: 16 residues. Germline assignment: CDR1 SGHVS and CDR2 FNYEAQ. Sequencing was performed with immunoSEQ multiplex PCR; in TCRdb, only in-frame clones are kept and a portion is missing. The sample includes 120,000 or so clones, 92% of them seen just once. Second doses were pooled across both intervals (about 4 or about 12 weeks). This record belongs to a study of T cell responses to AZD1222 COVID-19 vaccine. General observations from the study: Most donors were white British and more were female, and clonal diversity was possibly underestimated.

This clonotype originated in an adult who received the AZD1222 COVID-19 vaccine. The chain employs TRBV7-6 and TRBJ2-5, with 11 bases that match TRBD2. This specimen consisted of peripheral blood, obtained 28 days after the second AZD1222 dose. Written as DNA, the CDR3 is TGTGCCAGCAGCTTAGAGGTGACTAGCGGGAAAGAGACCCAGTACTTC. Protein sequence: CASSLEVTSGKETQYF.